A single sample is the source of the 28 T cell receptor beta chains below, sequenced in a study of CD8 T cells in Susac syndrome. An amount of RNA that ranged from roughly 0.5 to 1 ug was reverse transcribed with random hexamers. MiXCR, run by TCRdb on the immunoSEQ multiplex PCR reads, gives a single entry per CDR3 protein. This sample has about 47,000 distinct CDR3 sequences, with approximately 92% found just once. The sample consisted of CD8+ T cells from PBMCs. The receptors were gathered from a human donor in good health.

Only a few counts were recorded for this clonotype. The chain combines TRBV7-2 with TRBJ2-7; 8 nucleotides line up with TRBD1. The germline CDR1 and CDR2 sequences are SGHTA and FQGNSA. Trimming cost V 5 bases and J 7 bases; bases outside gene matches: 10. The CDR3 loop spans 14 amino acids. The CDR3 protein is CASSPPPGGGEQYF. CDR3 in DNA: TGTGCCAGCAGCCCGCCCCCAGGGGGCGGGGAGCAGTACTTC.

The V gene is TRBV13, the J gene TRBJ2-7; either TRBD1 or TRBD2 may fit D (5 bases each). Germline V CDR1 and CDR2: PRHDT, FYEKMQ (reference sequence). Trimming pared 5 bases from V and 0 bases from J, leaving 11 bases between. The CDR3 is made up of 14 amino acids. CDR3 nucleotides: TGTGCCAGCAGCCCAGGGACGCCCTCCTACGAGCAGTACTTC. Translating it yields CASSPGTPSYEQYF.

There are a few counts of this clonotype. The chain joins TRBV6-5 to TRBJ2-1, with D perhaps given as TRBD1 or TRBD2 (5 bases each). The germline V gene encodes CDR1 MNHEY and CDR2 SVGAGI. V was pared by 4 bases and J by 5 bases, with 15 bases between. The CDR3 spans 15 residues. In nucleotides, the CDR3 is TGTGCCAGCAGTTCCTCCGACTGGGGGAACAATGAGCAGTTCTTC. It encodes CASSSSDWGNNEQFF.

The V gene is TRBV4-2, the J gene TRBJ2-1; 11 nucleotides agree with TRBD2. V trimming: 4 bases; J trimming: 3 bases; junction bases outside the gene matches: 5. CDR1 and CDR2 from the germline V gene are LGHNA and YNFKEQ. This CDR3 is 16 amino acids long. In nucleotides, the CDR3 is TGTGCCAGCAGCCCCCTCCTAGCGGGAGGCTACAATGAGCAGTTCTTC. This encodes CASSPLLAGGYNEQFF.

This chain links TRBV25-1 with TRBJ2-1; no clear D gene. The CDR3 consists of 13 residues. Looked up from germline, CDR1 is MGHDK and CDR2 is SYGVNS. CDR3 sequence: CASGSATYNEQFF. The CDR3 bases are TGTGCTTCGGGTAGTGCCACCTACAATGAGCAGTTCTTC.

This chain connects TRBV7-9 to TRBJ1-2, with D possibly being TRBD1 (6 bases). Trimming took off 0 bases at V and 5 bases at J, with 10 bases between the two ends. Per the germline V gene, CDR1 is SEHNR and CDR2 is FQNEAQ (reference sequence). The length of the CDR3 is 14 residues. CDR3 sequence (DNA): TGTGCCAGCAGCTTAGCTGGCAGGGGTTATGGCTACACCTTC. It codes for CASSLAGRGYGYTF.

The rearrangement joins TRBV27 to TRBJ1-5; D perhaps matches TRBD1 (5 bases). Trimming pared 3 bases from V and 2 bases from J, leaving 11 bases between. Germline V gene lookup returns CDR1 MNHEY and CDR2 SMNVEV (reference sequence). CDR3 size: 15 residues. CDR3 loop: CASSFGQGGNQPQHF. Here the CDR3 DNA reads TGTGCCAGCAGTTTCGGGCAGGGAGGCAATCAGCCCCAGCATTTT.

The V call is TRBV7-9, the J call TRBJ1-1, with a weak D call TRBD1 (6 bases). CDR1 is SEHNR and CDR2 is FQNEAQ in the germline V gene (reference sequence). The CDR3 totals 17 residues. V was cut by 5 bases and J by 3 bases, with 22 bases left in between. The CDR3 DNA reads as TGTGCCAGCAGCCCGGAGGGGGGCATTCCGTGGGACACTGAAGCTTTCTTT. Translated, it gives CASSPEGGIPWDTEAFF.

The chain links TRBV7-6 to TRBJ1-1; D remains unclear. The V gene lost 5 bases and the J gene lost 2 bases, with 9 bases spanning the gap. Germline V gives CDR1 SGHVS, CDR2 FNYEAQ. The CDR3 length is 13 residues. The CDR3 coding sequence is TGTGCCAGCAGCCTACGAATAAACACTGAAGCTTTCTTT. It codes for CASSLRINTEAFF. The complete variable domain, with remaining parts taken from reference TRBV7-6 and TRBJ1-1, reads GAGVSQSPRYKVTKRGQDVALRCDPISGHVSLYWYRQALGQGPEFLTYFNYEAQQDKSGLPNDRFSAERPEGSISTLTIQRTEQRDSAMYRCASSLRINTEAFFGQGTRLTVV.

This clonotype was counted once. The chain uses TRBV20-1 and TRBJ1-1, with unresolved D. V gave up 6 bases and J gave up 5 bases, with 16 bases separating them. The CDR3 covers 13 residues. Germline CDR1 and CDR2: DFQATT and SNEGSKA (reference sequence). This CDR3 is CSATPITGTEAFF. DNA for the CDR3: TGCAGTGCCACCCCCATAACCGGGACTGAAGCTTTCTTT.

This chain joins TRBV6-6 and TRBJ2-1, with 10 bases lining up with TRBD2. After removal of 7 bases from V and 7 bases from J, the junction contained 13 bases not matched to a gene. Germline V gene lookup returns CDR1 MNHNY and CDR2 SVGAGI (reference sequence). The CDR3 spans 16 residues. The chain's CDR3 is CASTRSLAGEPNEQFF. CDR3 in DNA: TGTGCCAGCACCCGGTCCCTAGCGGGAGAACCGAATGAGCAGTTCTTC.

The chain uses TRBV30 and TRBJ2-2; D perhaps matches TRBD2 (5 bases). The V and J ends lost 4 bases and 6 bases respectively, with 15 bases between them. CDR1 and CDR2 (germline): GTSNPN, SVGIG (reference sequence). The length of the CDR3 is 14 residues. Written as DNA, the CDR3 is TGTGCCTGGACTATTCTCACTAGTTCCGGGGAGCTGTTTTTT. Its translation is CAWTILTSSGELFF.

The chain links TRBV3-1 to TRBJ2-1; TRBD1 or TRBD2 may be the D gene (5 bases each). The CDR3 loop spans 17 amino acids. Germline V gene lookup returns CDR1 LGHDT and CDR2 YNNKEL (reference sequence). Trimming took 0 bases from V and 5 from J, leaving 17 bases between them. The CDR3 protein is CASSQDWPGSPNNEQFF. The CDR3 nucleotides read TGTGCCAGCAGCCAAGATTGGCCAGGGAGTCCTAACAATGAGCAGTTCTTC.

This clonotype occurred once. This sequence joins TRBV27 and TRBJ2-7; D assignment may be TRBD1 or TRBD2 (5 bases each). V shed 5 bases and J shed 3 bases, with 14 bases lying between them. CDR3 length: 14 amino acids. Germline lookup yields CDR1 MNHEY and CDR2 SMNVEV (reference sequence). The CDR3 sequence: CASSAWGKNYEQYF. The DNA for the CDR3 is TGTGCCAGCAGTGCTTGGGGGAAAAACTACGAGCAGTACTTC.

V is TRBV7-9 and J is TRBJ1-2, with D tentatively TRBD1 (6 bases). This CDR3 spans 13 amino acids. CDR1 SEHNR and CDR2 FQNEAQ come from the germline V gene (reference sequence). V lost 2 bases and J 7 bases, leaving 11 bases between the germline ends. The CDR3 sequence: CASSLQEQGGYTF. The CDR3 DNA reads TGTGCCAGCAGCTTACAGGAACAGGGTGGCTACACCTTC.

The genes are TRBV7-2 and TRBJ2-7, with D uncertain. The CDR3 covers 17 residues. The germline V gene has CDR1 SGHTA and CDR2 FQGNSA. Trimming shortened V by 1 base and J by 3 bases, and 19 bases separated the two germline ends. This chain's CDR3 is CASSLGRVGSEFYEQYF. The CDR3 DNA follows: TGTGCCAGCAGCTTAGGACGGGTCGGATCAGAATTCTACGAGCAGTACTTC.

The chain uses TRBV6-5 and TRBJ1-2; tentative D call: TRBD1 (6 bases). V was pared by 0 bases and J by 1 base, with 12 bases between. The CDR3 totals 16 residues. Germline CDR1 MNHEY, CDR2 SVGAGI. This CDR3 is CASSYSSAGDNYGYTF. For the CDR3, the DNA is TGTGCCAGCAGTTACTCGAGCGCAGGGGATAACTATGGCTACACCTTC.

This chain links TRBV3-1 with TRBJ2-7; 7 bases line up with TRBD1. Germline loops: CDR1 LGHDT, CDR2 YNNKEL (reference sequence). The CDR3 sequence is 13 residues long. V was pared by 5 bases and J by 1 base, with 2 bases of the junction left unmatched. The CDR3 nucleotides are TGTGCCAGCAGCGGACAGGATTCCTACGAGCAGTACTTC. Amino acids: CASSGQDSYEQYF.

The V gene is TRBV20-1, the J gene TRBJ2-1; TRBD2 might be the D (5 bases). Trimming took 2 bases from V and 3 from J, leaving 20 bases between them. Germline V CDR1 and CDR2: DFQATT, SNEGSKA (reference sequence). The CDR3 length is 17 residues. DNA for the CDR3: TGCAGTGCTAGATTGGGGAGATGGAGCGGAGTCTACAATGAGCAGTTCTTC. It translates to CSARLGRWSGVYNEQFF.

The chain links TRBV11-2 to TRBJ2-7, with no clear D. CDR3 length: 13 amino acids. V was trimmed by 7 bases and J by 5 bases, leaving 15 bases between them. Germline V gene sequence: CDR1 SGHAT, CDR2 FQNNGV. The CDR3 loop is CASISPTFDEQYF. The DNA for the CDR3 is TGTGCCAGCATCTCCCCTACGTTCGACGAGCAGTACTTC.

The V and J genes are TRBV6-6 and TRBJ1-5; D gene unclear. The CDR3 totals 12 residues. Germline loops: CDR1 MNHNY, CDR2 SVGAGI (reference sequence). Deletions cut 5 bases from V and 4 bases from J, with 6 bases between. CDR3 in DNA: TGTGCCAGCAGTGACGGAAATCAGCCCCAGCATTTT. It translates to CASSDGNQPQHF.

This rearrangement joins TRBV7-9 to TRBJ2-1; weak D call: TRBD2 (5 bases). CDR1 is SEHNR and CDR2 is FQNEAQ in the germline V gene (reference sequence). Trimming took 5 bases from V and 0 from J, leaving 17 bases between them. This CDR3 is built from 17 residues. CDR3 loop: CASSPTPVGSSYNEQFF. As DNA, the CDR3 is TGTGCCAGCAGCCCCACCCCGGTTGGGAGCTCCTACAATGAGCAGTTCTTC. Drawing the rest from reference TRBV7-9 and TRBJ2-1, the complete variable domain is DTGVSQNPRHKITKRGQNVTFRCDPISEHNRLYWYRQTLGQGPEFLTYFQNEAQLEKSRLLSDRFSAERPKGSFSTLEIQRTEQGDSAMYLCASSPTPVGSSYNEQFFGPGTRLTVL.

The V call is TRBV4-1, the J call TRBJ2-3, with 10 bases that match TRBD2. The CDR3 totals 18 residues. Looked up from germline, CDR1 is MGHRA and CDR2 is YSYEKL. The junction had 13 bases not matched to a gene; V was cut back by 2 bases and J by 5 bases. The CDR3 loop reads CASSQRVIAGGKGDTQYF. Here the CDR3 DNA reads TGCGCCAGCAGCCAACGAGTGATAGCGGGGGGTAAGGGAGATACGCAGTATTTT.

The chain joins TRBV7-2 to TRBJ2-1; D ambiguous. From germline, CDR1 is SGHTA and CDR2 FQGNSA. There are 16 residues in the CDR3. The V gene lost 4 bases and the J gene lost 3 bases, with 16 bases spanning the gap. The CDR3 reads CASSSMTRSFYNEQFF. As DNA, the CDR3 is TGTGCCAGCAGCTCAATGACCAGATCCTTCTACAATGAGCAGTTCTTC.

The rearrangement uses TRBV27 and TRBJ2-3, with 9 bases that match TRBD2. V lost 0 bases, J lost 5 bases, and 6 bases stayed unmatched. The CDR3 is made up of 16 amino acids. Germline loops: CDR1 MNHEY, CDR2 SMNVEV (reference sequence). CDR3 protein: CASSLSAGGVGDTQYF. The CDR3 region has the DNA TGTGCCAGCAGTTTATCAGCGGGGGGAGTTGGAGATACGCAGTATTTT.

The V gene is TRBV6-2 or TRBV6-3, the J gene TRBJ2-3, with 8 bases identical to TRBD2. Unmatched junction bases numbered 7, after V lost 6 bases and J lost 2 bases. Germline assignment: CDR1 MNHEY and CDR2 SVGEGT. The CDR3 totals 15 residues. The CDR3 region has the DNA TGTGCCAGCAGGTCCGGGACTAGTCTCACAGATACGCAGTATTTT. Amino acid sequence: CASRSGTSLTDTQYF.

The V gene is TRBV30, the J gene TRBJ2-1; D not certain. Germline V gives CDR1 GTSNPN, CDR2 SVGIG (reference sequence). Trimming removed 0 bases at V and 0 bases at J, with 9 bases between. The CDR3 extends over 15 amino acids. The CDR3 bases are TGTGCCTGGAGTGTACTTGGATCCTCCTACAATGAGCAGTTCTTC. Protein product: CAWSVLGSSYNEQFF.

This clonotype was recorded only once. This chain connects TRBV19 to TRBJ2-7; possibly TRBD1 for D (6 bases). V was clipped by 3 bases and J by 2 bases, with 14 bases between them. CDR3 length: 15 amino acids. CDR1 and CDR2 (germline): LNHDA, SQIVND (reference sequence). The DNA of the CDR3 is TGTGCCAGTAGTATCACCGCAGGGGTTCCCTACGAGCAGTACTTC. It specifies CASSITAGVPYEQYF.